This T cell receptor beta chain was identified during a study of glioma-infiltrating T cells after dendritic cell vaccination. Study background: Samples are from glioblastoma patients in Phase I and II dendritic cell vaccine trials.

Input was around 2 ug genomic DNA, or all available if less. The primer mix had 60 V beta and 13 J beta primers. Sequencing was performed with immunoSEQ multiplex PCR; in TCRdb, only in-frame clones are kept and a portion is missing. The sample records tens of thousands of clones, about four fifths being singletons. Trimming shortened V by 3 bases and J by 1 base, and 6 bases separated the two germline ends. CDR3 size: 13 residues. CDR1 and CDR2 (germline): LNHDA, SQIVND (reference sequence). This sample comprised blood, obtained before dendritic cell vaccination. This clonotype was sampled from a human donor with glioblastoma. The gene calls are TRBV19 and TRBJ1-1; D not resolved. CDR3 loop: CASSILRNTEAFF. CDR3 bases: TGTGCCAGTAGTATCCTAAGGAACACTGAAGCTTTCTTT.